This TCR beta chain is drawn from a study of blood T cells in healthy people across ages (dated by TCRdb to between 2014 and 2017). A note on the overall study: In model experiments, template switching captured about one uniquely barcoded TCR beta cDNA molecule for every two T cells. Donors were grouped into four age groups: young (average about 15 years), middle-aged (approximately 41), aged (62) and long-lived (just over 80). Age-related changes in TCR beta repertoire diversity were measured in the study by deep sequencing normalized with unique cDNA molecular identifiers. Two additional independent replicas of 1 million unique cDNA reads from the same blood draw were analyzed for two donors (one aged 18 to 30 and one aged 80 or older). To avoid experimental bias, donors of different ages were distributed randomly across sequencing lanes. Broader findings and caveats from the paper: Observed TCR beta diversity per million T cells fell roughly linearly with age, and a significant reduction was already apparent by age around 40. The CMV infection status of donors was not known, potentially confounding age-related changes in expanded clonotypes. Conclusive comparison of naive and antigen-experienced compartments was prevented by the profiling of bulk unsorted PBMCs. Estimates of total diversity based on one million sequenced T cells were regarded as lower bounds and as underestimates. Compared with the aged group, the long-lived group had more naive CD4+ T cells, fewer expanded clones and increased TCR diversity, suggesting age selection. A strong correlation was found between observed TCR beta diversity and the percentage of naive T cells measured by flow cytometry.

Library preparation used 5' RACE. Sequencing relied on an Illumina HiSeq 2500. A second PCR of about 7 to 12 cycles was performed with a sample-barcoded 5' primer and a J-beta primer mix. Each TCR beta cDNA molecule received a unique molecular identifier from a template-switch 5' adaptor carrying 12 random nucleotides. At least 3 million CDR3-containing paired-end reads were obtained from each sample. First-strand cDNA was synthesized from all RNA with the Mint cDNA synthesis kit, primed by a TRBC-specific oligonucleotide. After uracil-DNA glycosylase treatment, a first 18-cycle PCR used universal primers M1SS and BC2_uni_R on all cDNA. Turning to the authors' computational methods: For normalization, 1 million high-quality reads were randomly selected from each sample, with every read carrying a distinct molecular identifier. Reads sharing molecular identifiers were discarded rather than binned into consensus sequences. MiTCR, run with a Q25 quality threshold and the strictest error-elimination algorithm, handled CDR3 identification, clonotype clustering and error correction. A nonparametric unseen species model using Euler transformation provided a lower-bound estimate of total TCR beta diversity. TCRdb ran its own pipeline on the public reads, namely fastp trimming at Q25 and MiXCR clone calling, and kept in-frame beta chains. Rows are combined by CDR3 protein, so each entry shows the most common genes and DNA. These V and J calls rely on TCRdb rather than the paper's analysis. The table for this sample lists about 1.8 million distinct CDR3 sequences; around 48% of them were counted only once. Around 2.1% of the sample is taken by the ten largest.

Systemically healthy Caucasian individuals from Russia, some 40 in total and aged roughly 6 to 90 years, were included as donors. Around 10 milliliters of peripheral blood were drawn from each donor into EDTA-treated Vacutainer tubes. Ficoll-Paque density-gradient centrifugation was used to isolate PBMCs, with at least 6.5 million per sample. Trizol reagent was used to extract total RNA from the PBMCs, yielding at least 5 micrograms per sample. Naive CD45RAhigh/CD27high T cell percentages were measured by flow cytometry on a PBMC aliquot from every donor. Relative to germline, V is 3 bases shorter and J is 3 bases shorter, with 11 bases between their ends. CDR1 and CDR2 are drawn from the germline V gene: KGHSH, LQKENI. The CDR3 starts with the cysteine, ends with the phenylalanine, and has 14 residues. Just the 42-base CDR3 DNA is kept, in frame starting at base 1. This clonotype was seen a handful of times. Its specific antigen is unknown. No much larger clone exists at a distance of one base, and base qualities are not known.

The rearrangement combines TRBV18 with TRBJ1-2; a tentative D match to TRBD1 spans 6 bases. Sequenced: blood. The source is a woman in her forties in good health. CDR3 sequence: CASSPPDRDYGYTF. The bases read TGTGCCAGCTCACCCCCGGACAGAGACTATGGCTACACCTTC.